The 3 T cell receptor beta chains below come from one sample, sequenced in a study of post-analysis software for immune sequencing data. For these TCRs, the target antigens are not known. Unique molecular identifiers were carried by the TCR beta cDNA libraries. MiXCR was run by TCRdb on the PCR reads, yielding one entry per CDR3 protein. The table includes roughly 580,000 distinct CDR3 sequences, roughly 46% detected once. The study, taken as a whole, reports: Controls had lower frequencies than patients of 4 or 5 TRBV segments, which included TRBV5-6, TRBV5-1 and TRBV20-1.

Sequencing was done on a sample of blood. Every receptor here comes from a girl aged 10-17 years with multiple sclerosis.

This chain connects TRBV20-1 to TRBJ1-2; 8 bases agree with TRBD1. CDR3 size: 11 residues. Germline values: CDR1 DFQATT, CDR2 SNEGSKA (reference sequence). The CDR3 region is CSARTGYGYTF. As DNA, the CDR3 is TGCAGCGCTCGGACAGGGTATGGCTACACCTTC.

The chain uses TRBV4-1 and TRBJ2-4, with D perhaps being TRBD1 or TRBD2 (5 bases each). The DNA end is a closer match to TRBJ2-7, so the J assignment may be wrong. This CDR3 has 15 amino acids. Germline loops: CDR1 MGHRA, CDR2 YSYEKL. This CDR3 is CASSPYLGRAYEQYF. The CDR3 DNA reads TGCGCCAGCAGCCCTTATTTGGGACGGGCCTACGAGCAGTACTTC.

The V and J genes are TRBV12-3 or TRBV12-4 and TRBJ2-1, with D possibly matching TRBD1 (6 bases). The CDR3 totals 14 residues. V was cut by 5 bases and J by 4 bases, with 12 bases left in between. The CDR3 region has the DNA TGTGCCAGCAGTCCAGGGGTAGTTTACAATGAGCAGTTCTTC. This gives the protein CASSPGVVYNEQFF.